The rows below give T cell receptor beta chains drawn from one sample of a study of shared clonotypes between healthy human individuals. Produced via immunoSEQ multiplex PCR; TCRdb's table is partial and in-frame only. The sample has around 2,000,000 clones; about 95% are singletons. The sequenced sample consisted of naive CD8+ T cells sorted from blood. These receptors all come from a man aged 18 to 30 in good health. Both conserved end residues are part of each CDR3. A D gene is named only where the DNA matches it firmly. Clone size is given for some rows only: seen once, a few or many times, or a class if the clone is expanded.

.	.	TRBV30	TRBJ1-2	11	CAWGGYYGYTF	TGTGCCTGGGGAGGGTACTATGGCTACACCTTC
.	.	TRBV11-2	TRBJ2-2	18	CASSLGSAVGYYTGELFF	TGTGCCAGCAGCTTAGGCTCTGCAGTCGGATACTACACCGGGGAGCTGTTTTTT
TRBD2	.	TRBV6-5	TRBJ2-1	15	CASSNPGLAYNEQFF	TGTGCCAGCAGTAATCCGGGACTAGCGTACAATGAGCAGTTCTTC
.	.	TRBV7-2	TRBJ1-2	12	CASSLPNYGYTF	TGTGCCAGCAGCTTACCCAACTATGGCTACACCTTC
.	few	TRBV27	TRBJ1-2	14	CASRSRTRNYGYTF	TGTGCCAGCAGATCTCGGACCCGTAACTATGGCTACACCTTC
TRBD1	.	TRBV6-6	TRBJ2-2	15	CASSWDRTNTGELFF	TGTGCCAGCAGTTGGGACAGAACAAACACCGGGGAGCTGTTTTTT
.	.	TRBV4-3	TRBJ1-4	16	CASSQDREGLNEKLFF	TGCGCCAGCAGCCAAGATCGCGAAGGTCTTAATGAAAAACTGTTTTTT
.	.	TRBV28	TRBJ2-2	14	CASSFRKNTGELFF	TGTGCCAGCAGTTTCAGGAAGAACACCGGGGAGCTGTTTTTT
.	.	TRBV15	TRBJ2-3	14	CATSRDTATDTQYF	TGTGCCACCAGCAGAGATACGGCCACAGATACGCAGTATTTT
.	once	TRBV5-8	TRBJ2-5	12	CASSLESETQYF	TGTGCCAGCAGCTTGGAGTCGGAGACCCAGTACTTC
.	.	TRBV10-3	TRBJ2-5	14	CAISEVGTQETQYF	TGTGCCATCAGTGAAGTAGGGACCCAAGAGACCCAGTACTTC
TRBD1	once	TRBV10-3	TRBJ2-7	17	CAISEFRVGQGTYEQYF	TGTGCCATCAGTGAGTTTAGGGTGGGACAGGGAACCTACGAGCAGTACTTC
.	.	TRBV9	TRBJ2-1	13	CASSVTSGNEQFF	TGTGCCAGCAGCGTAACATCGGGGAATGAGCAGTTCTTC
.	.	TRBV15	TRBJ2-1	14	CATSRDRGANEQFF	TGTGCCACCAGCAGAGATAGGGGGGCCAATGAGCAGTTCTTC
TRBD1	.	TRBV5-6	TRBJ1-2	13	CASSTGGGLGYTF	TGTGCCAGCAGCACGGGAGGGGGCCTTGGCTACACCTTC
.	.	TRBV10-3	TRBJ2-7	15	CAISESSSISYEQYF	TGTGCCATCAGTGAGTCGTCATCGATCTCCTACGAGCAGTACTTC
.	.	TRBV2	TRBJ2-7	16	CASAGTRDRETYEQYF	TGTGCCAGCGCCGGAACTAGAGACAGAGAGACCTACGAGCAGTACTTC
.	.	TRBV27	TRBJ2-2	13	CASSLLATGELFF	TGTGCCAGCAGTTTACTAGCCACCGGGGAGCTGTTTTTT
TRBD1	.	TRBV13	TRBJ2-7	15	CASSLGGQGAREQYF	TGTGCCAGCAGCTTAGGGGGACAGGGGGCGAGGGAGCAGTACTTC
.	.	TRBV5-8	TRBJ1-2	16	CASSLESVHGRDGYTF	TGTGCCAGCAGCTTGGAGTCAGTACATGGCAGGGATGGCTACACCTTC
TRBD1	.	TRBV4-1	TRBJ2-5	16	CASSQNPGQGQETQYF	TGCGCCAGCAGCCAAAATCCGGGACAGGGGCAAGAGACCCAGTACTTC
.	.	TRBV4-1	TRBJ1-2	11	CASSQGGRDTF	TGCGCCAGCAGCCAAGGCGGGAGGGACACCTTC
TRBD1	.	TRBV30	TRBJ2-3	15	CAWSVGTGTPDTQYF	TGTGCCTGGAGTGTTGGGACAGGGACCCCAGATACGCAGTATTTT
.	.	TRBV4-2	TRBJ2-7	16	CASSQDWGEGAWEQYF	TGTGCCAGCAGCCAGGACTGGGGGGAGGGGGCCTGGGAGCAGTACTTC
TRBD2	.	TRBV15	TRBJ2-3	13	CATSSLGGDTQYF	TGTGCCACCAGCAGTCTCGGGGGGGATACGCAGTATTTT
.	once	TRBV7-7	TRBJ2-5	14	CASSINSIQETQYF	TGTGCTAGCAGTATAAACAGTATTCAAGAGACCCAGTACTTC
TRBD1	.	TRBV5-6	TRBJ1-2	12	CASSLTGFGYTF	TGTGCCAGCAGCCTGACAGGGTTTGGCTACACCTTC
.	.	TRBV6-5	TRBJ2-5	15	CASSRTPEVVKTQYF	TGTGCCAGCAGCCGGACTCCCGAGGTGGTGAAGACCCAGTACTTC
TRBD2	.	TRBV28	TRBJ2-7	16	CASSWDSGGGSYEQYF	TGTGCCAGCAGTTGGGATAGCGGGGGGGGCTCCTACGAGCAGTACTTC
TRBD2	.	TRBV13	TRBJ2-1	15	CASSLPGLAADEQFF	TGTGCCAGCAGCTTACCGGGACTAGCGGCGGATGAGCAGTTCTTC
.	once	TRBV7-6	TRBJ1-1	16	CASSTPRSGLNTEAFF	TGTGCCAGCAGCACACCGCGATCAGGGCTGAACACTGAAGCTTTCTTT
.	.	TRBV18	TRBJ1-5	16	CASSPPRVGSNQPQHF	TGTGCCAGCTCACCACCGAGGGTGGGGAGCAATCAGCCCCAGCATTTT
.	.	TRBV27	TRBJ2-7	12	CASSSGLSGEYF	TGTGCCAGCAGTTCCGGACTTTCTGGGGAGTACTTC
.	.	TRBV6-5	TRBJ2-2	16	CASSYSGGELSGELFF	TGTGCCAGCAGTTACTCTGGGGGAGAGCTGTCAGGGGAGCTGTTTTTT
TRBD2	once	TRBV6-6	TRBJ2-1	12	CACEGLAEEQFF	TGTGCCTGCGAAGGACTAGCGGAAGAGCAGTTCTTC
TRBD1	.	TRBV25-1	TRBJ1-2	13	CASSRQGNYGYTF	TGTGCCAGCTCACGACAGGGGAACTATGGCTACACCTTC
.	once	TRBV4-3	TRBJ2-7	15	CASSQGVGGTYEQYF	TGCGCCAGCAGCCAAGGGGTAGGGGGTACCTACGAGCAGTACTTC
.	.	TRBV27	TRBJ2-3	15	CASSPWAGVTDTQYF	TGTGCCAGCAGTCCCTGGGCAGGGGTCACAGATACGCAGTATTTT
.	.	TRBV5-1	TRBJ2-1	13	CASSLLNYNEQFF	TGCGCCAGCAGCTTGTTGAACTACAATGAGCAGTTCTTC
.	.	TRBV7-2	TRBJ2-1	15	CASSPRDPAYNEQFF	TGTGCCAGCAGCCCCCGGGACCCCGCCTACAATGAGCAGTTCTTC
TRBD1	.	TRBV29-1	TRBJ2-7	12	CSVGTGLYEQYF	TGCAGCGTTGGGACAGGGTTATACGAGCAGTACTTC
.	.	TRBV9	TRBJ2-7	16	CASSPTGQSPGYEQYF	TGTGCCAGCAGCCCTACCGGACAGTCTCCCGGTTACGAGCAGTACTTC
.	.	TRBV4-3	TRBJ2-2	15	CASSPHYGMAGELFF	TGCGCCAGCAGCCCTCATTACGGGATGGCCGGGGAGCTGTTTTTT
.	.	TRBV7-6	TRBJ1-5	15	CASSLWGGVDQPQHF	TGTGCCAGCAGCTTATGGGGCGGGGTAGATCAGCCCCAGCATTTT
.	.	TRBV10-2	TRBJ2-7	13	CASSLLSSYEQYF	TGCGCCAGCAGTCTCCTGAGCTCCTACGAGCAGTACTTC
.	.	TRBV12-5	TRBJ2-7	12	CASGNEGYEQYF	TGTGCTAGTGGGAACGAGGGTTACGAGCAGTACTTC
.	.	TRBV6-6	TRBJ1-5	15	CASSVGGDSNQPQHF	TGTGCCAGCAGTGTAGGGGGGGATAGCAATCAGCCCCAGCATTTT
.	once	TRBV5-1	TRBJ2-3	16	CASSLFEGVITDTQYF	TGCGCCAGCAGCTTGTTTGAGGGGGTAATAACAGATACGCAGTATTTT
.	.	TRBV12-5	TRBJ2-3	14	CASGLKLSADTQYF	TGTGCTAGTGGCCTGAAGCTGAGCGCAGATACGCAGTATTTT
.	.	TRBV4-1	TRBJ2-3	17	CASSQEGGVRIADTQYF	TGCGCCAGCAGCCAAGAGGGGGGAGTGAGAATCGCAGATACGCAGTATTTT
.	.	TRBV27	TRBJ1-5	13	CASSYGAGQPQHF	TGTGCCAGCAGTTACGGGGCAGGCCAGCCCCAGCATTTT
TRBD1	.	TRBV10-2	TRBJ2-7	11	CASSTGDEQYF	TGCGCCAGCAGTACAGGGGACGAGCAGTACTTC
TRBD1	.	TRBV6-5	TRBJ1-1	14	CASSDRGGDTEAFF	TGTGCCAGCAGTGACAGGGGGGGCGACACTGAAGCTTTCTTT